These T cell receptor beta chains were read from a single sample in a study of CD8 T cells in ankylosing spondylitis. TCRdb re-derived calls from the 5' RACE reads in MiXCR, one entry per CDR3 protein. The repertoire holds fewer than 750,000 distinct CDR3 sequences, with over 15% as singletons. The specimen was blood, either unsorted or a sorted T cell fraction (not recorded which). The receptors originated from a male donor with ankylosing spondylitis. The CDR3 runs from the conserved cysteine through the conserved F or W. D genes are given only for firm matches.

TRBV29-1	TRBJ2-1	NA	CSVEKNRVHEQFF
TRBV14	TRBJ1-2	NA	CASSQDQWQGPPNYGYTF
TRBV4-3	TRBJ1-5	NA	CASSRHRGGGRSNQPQHF
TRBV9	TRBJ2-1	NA	CASSGDSPLEQFF
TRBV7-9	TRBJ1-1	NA	CASSFGWGNTEAFF
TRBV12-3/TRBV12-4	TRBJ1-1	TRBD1	CASSFGQGREAFF
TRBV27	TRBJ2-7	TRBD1	CASSFHPRGLYEQYF
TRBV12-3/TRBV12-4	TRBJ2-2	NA	CASSPGTPNTGELFF
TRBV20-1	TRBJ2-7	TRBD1	CSARDYRTGPGEQYF
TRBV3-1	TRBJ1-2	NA	CASSQAAGSGSYTF
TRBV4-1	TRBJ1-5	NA	CASSQETGPRPQHF
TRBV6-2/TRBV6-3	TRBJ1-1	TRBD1	CASRAGTGVTEAFF
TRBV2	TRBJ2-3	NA	CACGGGNTDTQYF
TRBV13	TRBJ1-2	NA	CASSPGLPRDYGYTF
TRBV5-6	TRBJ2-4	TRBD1	CASSPSDRRNIQYF
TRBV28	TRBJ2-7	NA	CASSFSYYEQYF
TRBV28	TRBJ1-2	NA	CASSLPVRGGYNYGYTF
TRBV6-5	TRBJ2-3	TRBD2	CASRVTSGGGTDTQYF
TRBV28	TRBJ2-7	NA	CACRGPSYEQYF
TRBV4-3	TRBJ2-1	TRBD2	CASSQDWLAGVNEQFF
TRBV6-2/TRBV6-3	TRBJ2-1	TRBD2	CASSDRLAGNNEQFF
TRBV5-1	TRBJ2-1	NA	CASSLNSETNNEQFF
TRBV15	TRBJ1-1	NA	CATSRDVGLNTEAFF
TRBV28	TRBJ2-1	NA	CASSHEQLVSYNEQFF
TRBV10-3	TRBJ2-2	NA	CAISERQENTGELFF
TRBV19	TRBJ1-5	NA	CASTLQMNQPQHF
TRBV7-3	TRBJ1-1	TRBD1	CASSLRGDRGTEAFF
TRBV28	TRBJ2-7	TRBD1	CASISTRTGRYEQYF
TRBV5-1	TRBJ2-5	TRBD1	CASSFGTGGVETQYF
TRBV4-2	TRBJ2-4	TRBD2	CASSQDFSGGAKNIQYF
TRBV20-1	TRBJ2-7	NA	CSANVGQDHNEQYF
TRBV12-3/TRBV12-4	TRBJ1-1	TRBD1	CASSMTGTGGTEAFF
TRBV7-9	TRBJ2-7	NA	CASSSLTGTQRDEQYF